This is a list of T cell receptor beta chains from one sample in a study of blood T cell repertoires in COVID-19. Libraries were prepared by immunoSEQ multiplex PCR; TCRdb keeps only in-frame clonotypes and omits some of them. The sample includes under 300,000 clones, about 89% of them seen just once. Sequenced sample: PBMCs or T cells enriched from blood (not recorded which). All receptors come from a human donor in a cohort exposed to, infected with or recovered from COVID-19 (not recorded which). The donor label of this sample is uncertain. Each CDR3 is given with its conserved first and last residue. Each record gives: clone size, J gene, D gene, V gene, CDR3 DNA, CDR3 protein. The D gene is left open where the match is weak. Only some rows state a clone size, as once, few, many or a class for expanded clones.

clone size: -; J gene: TRBJ2-5; D gene: TRBD2; V gene: TRBV5-6; CDR3 DNA: TGTGCCAGCAGCGGGACCCCTGCGGGGGGGCTTGAGACCCAGTACTTC; CDR3 protein: CASSGTPAGGLETQYF
clone size: -; J gene: TRBJ2-7; D gene: TRBD1; V gene: TRBV5-1; CDR3 DNA: TGCGCCAGCAGCTTGGGAGGGGCAGGGGGCAGGAACGAGCAGTACTTC; CDR3 protein: CASSLGGAGGRNEQYF
clone size: -; J gene: TRBJ2-3; D gene: TRBD1; V gene: TRBV7-2; CDR3 DNA: TGTGCCAGCAGCCGGATATCGGACAGGGCCAATACGCAGTATTTT; CDR3 protein: CASSRISDRANTQYF
clone size: -; J gene: TRBJ2-5; D gene: TRBD1; V gene: TRBV6-2/TRBV6-3; CDR3 DNA: TGTGCCAGCAGTTTGTGGGACAGGGGGCTCCAAGAGACCCAGTACTTC; CDR3 protein: CASSLWDRGLQETQYF
clone size: few; J gene: TRBJ2-7; D gene: TRBD1; V gene: TRBV3-1/TRBV3-2; CDR3 DNA: TGTGCCAGCAGCCAAGATCTAAGAACAGGGGGCCCCTACGAGCAGTACTTC; CDR3 protein: CASSQDLRTGGPYEQYF
clone size: once; J gene: TRBJ2-2; D gene: -; V gene: TRBV5-5; CDR3 DNA: TGTGCCAGCGCCAAGCGATACGGGGAGCTGTTTTTT; CDR3 protein: CASAKRYGELFF
clone size: -; J gene: TRBJ2-1; D gene: TRBD2; V gene: TRBV6-5; CDR3 DNA: TGTGCCAGCAGTCCTGGCGGGGGGGCCGATGAGCAGTTCTTC; CDR3 protein: CASSPGGGADEQFF
clone size: few; J gene: TRBJ1-3; D gene: -; V gene: TRBV27; CDR3 DNA: TGTGCCAGCAGTTCCTTAGACAGGTCCTCTGGAAACACCATATATTTT; CDR3 protein: CASSSLDRSSGNTIYF
clone size: -; J gene: TRBJ2-6; D gene: -; V gene: TRBV30; CDR3 DNA: TGTGCCTGCCAACCAGGGTTTGGGGCCAACGTCCTGACTTTC; CDR3 protein: CACQPGFGANVLTF
clone size: few; J gene: TRBJ1-2; D gene: -; V gene: TRBV7-9; CDR3 DNA: TGTGCCAGCAGCTTAGTTTCACAGGGATCTAGGGGCTACACCTTC; CDR3 protein: CASSLVSQGSRGYTF
clone size: -; J gene: TRBJ1-2; D gene: TRBD1; V gene: TRBV7-9; CDR3 DNA: TGTGCCAGCAGCTTAGGGGACAGATCCACCTATGGCTACACCTTC; CDR3 protein: CASSLGDRSTYGYTF
clone size: -; J gene: TRBJ1-5; D gene: -; V gene: TRBV5-4; CDR3 DNA: TGTGCCAGCAGCTTGGCCCCACAGCGCAATCAGCCCCAGCATTTT; CDR3 protein: CASSLAPQRNQPQHF
clone size: -; J gene: TRBJ1-4; D gene: TRBD1; V gene: TRBV19; CDR3 DNA: TGTGCCAGTAGTACCGGACAGGCCCGGGAAAAACTGTTTTTT; CDR3 protein: CASSTGQAREKLFF
clone size: -; J gene: TRBJ1-1; D gene: -; V gene: TRBV6-6; CDR3 DNA: TGTGCCAGCTGGGACATAAAGAACACTGAAGCTTTCTTT; CDR3 protein: CASWDIKNTEAFF
clone size: -; J gene: TRBJ1-4; D gene: -; V gene: TRBV7-9; CDR3 DNA: TGTGCCAGCAGCTTAGGGCCGCAGGGGACTAATGAAAAACTGTTTTTT; CDR3 protein: CASSLGPQGTNEKLFF
clone size: -; J gene: TRBJ1-2; D gene: -; V gene: TRBV9; CDR3 DNA: TGTGCCAGCAGCGTCGGACAGACGCATGGCTACACCTTC; CDR3 protein: CASSVGQTHGYTF
clone size: -; J gene: TRBJ2-7; D gene: TRBD2; V gene: TRBV7-9; CDR3 DNA: TGTGCCAGCAGCCCTGGACTAGCTGGGGCATACGAGCAGTACTTC; CDR3 protein: CASSPGLAGAYEQYF
clone size: -; J gene: TRBJ2-3; D gene: -; V gene: TRBV24-1; CDR3 DNA: TGTGCCACCAGTGGGCGGCGGGGAACCACAGATACGCAGTATTTT; CDR3 protein: CATSGRRGTTDTQYF
clone size: -; J gene: TRBJ2-3; D gene: -; V gene: TRBV4-2; CDR3 DNA: TGTGCCAGCAGCCCCTCCTTCGCCGCGACTCGCCTCAGCACAGATACGCAGTATTTT; CDR3 protein: CASSPSFAATRLSTDTQYF
clone size: -; J gene: TRBJ2-7; D gene: -; V gene: TRBV13; CDR3 DNA: TGTGCCAGCAGCTTATACGGGGTGGGGTCCTACGAGCAGTACTTC; CDR3 protein: CASSLYGVGSYEQYF
clone size: once; J gene: TRBJ1-4; D gene: -; V gene: TRBV19; CDR3 DNA: TGTGCCAGTAGTCACACAGGCGCAACTAATGAAAAACTGTTTTTT; CDR3 protein: CASSHTGATNEKLFF
clone size: -; J gene: TRBJ2-1; D gene: -; V gene: TRBV15; CDR3 DNA: TGTGCCACCAGCAGAGATCCGCCTCCTTTTAGGGAGTACCTGTACAATGAGCAGTTCTTC; CDR3 protein: CATSRDPPPFREYLYNEQFF
clone size: -; J gene: TRBJ1-6; D gene: -; V gene: TRBV20-1; CDR3 DNA: TGCAGTGCTAGTGCAGGGCGTAATTCACCCCTCCACTTT; CDR3 protein: CSASAGRNSPLHF
clone size: -; J gene: TRBJ2-2; D gene: -; V gene: TRBV5-5; CDR3 DNA: TGTGCCACCAGGCCGGGACACGACACCGGGGAGCTGTTTTTT; CDR3 protein: CATRPGHDTGELFF
clone size: -; J gene: TRBJ2-3; D gene: TRBD2; V gene: TRBV9; CDR3 DNA: TGTGCCAGCAGCAGCGGACTAGCGGGGGACACAGATACGCAGTATTTT; CDR3 protein: CASSSGLAGDTDTQYF
clone size: -; J gene: TRBJ2-1; D gene: TRBD2; V gene: TRBV19; CDR3 DNA: TGTGCCAGTAGCCTAGCGGCTCCCTACAATGAGCAGTTCTTC; CDR3 protein: CASSLAAPYNEQFF
clone size: once; J gene: TRBJ2-1; D gene: -; V gene: TRBV27; CDR3 DNA: TGTGCCAGCAGTTTAAGGGGCCGCTCCTACAATGAGCAGTTCTTC; CDR3 protein: CASSLRGRSYNEQFF
clone size: -; J gene: TRBJ2-5; D gene: TRBD2; V gene: TRBV7-9; CDR3 DNA: TGTGCCAGCAGCTTTGGGGGACTAGCGGGTGCTTTGATTGAGACCCAGTACTTC; CDR3 protein: CASSFGGLAGALIETQYF
clone size: -; J gene: TRBJ1-2; D gene: -; V gene: TRBV4-3; CDR3 DNA: TGCGCCAGCAGCCCCGCCGTTGGGGGAGGCTATGGCTACACCTTC; CDR3 protein: CASSPAVGGGYGYTF
clone size: -; J gene: TRBJ1-5; D gene: TRBD1; V gene: TRBV6-2/TRBV6-3; CDR3 DNA: TGTGCCAGCAGTTCGAACTCCGGGACAGTCTATCAGCCCCAGCATTTT; CDR3 protein: CASSSNSGTVYQPQHF
clone size: few; J gene: TRBJ1-1; D gene: TRBD1; V gene: TRBV4-3; CDR3 DNA: TGCGCCAGCAGCTCACCGGGACAGAACCAAGCTTTCTTT; CDR3 protein: CASSSPGQNQAFF
clone size: once; J gene: TRBJ2-5; D gene: TRBD1; V gene: TRBV5-4; CDR3 DNA: TGTGCCAGCAGCTCCCCGACAGGGGCCTCGGGGGAGACCCAGTACTTC; CDR3 protein: CASSSPTGASGETQYF
clone size: few; J gene: TRBJ1-1; D gene: -; V gene: TRBV30; CDR3 DNA: TGTGCCTGGAGTGACGGCACTGAAGCTTTCTTT; CDR3 protein: CAWSDGTEAFF
clone size: -; J gene: TRBJ2-3; D gene: TRBD2; V gene: TRBV4-1; CDR3 DNA: TGCGCCAGCAGCCAAGCGGCAACTAGCGGGGAAACAGATACGCAGTATTTT; CDR3 protein: CASSQAATSGETDTQYF
clone size: -; J gene: TRBJ1-6; D gene: -; V gene: TRBV3-1/TRBV3-2; CDR3 DNA: TGTGCCAGCAGCCAAGATTTTTCACAGATCCCCCTCCACTTT; CDR3 protein: CASSQDFSQIPLHF
clone size: -; J gene: TRBJ1-2; D gene: -; V gene: TRBV5-1; CDR3 DNA: TGCGCCAGCAGCTTGGACGTAGCCTATGGCTACACCTTC; CDR3 protein: CASSLDVAYGYTF
clone size: once; J gene: TRBJ1-1; D gene: -; V gene: TRBV19; CDR3 DNA: TGTGCCAGTAGTATCTCCCACACTGAAGCTTTCTTT; CDR3 protein: CASSISHTEAFF
clone size: -; J gene: TRBJ2-4; D gene: -; V gene: TRBV7-2; CDR3 DNA: TGTGCCAGCAGCTTATGTAGGGGGGGCTTAGCCAAAAACATTCAGTACTTC; CDR3 protein: CASSLCRGGLAKNIQYF
clone size: -; J gene: TRBJ1-5; D gene: -; V gene: TRBV4-2; CDR3 DNA: TGTGCCAGCAGCCAGGAACAGGATAGCAATCAGCCCCAGCATTTT; CDR3 protein: CASSQEQDSNQPQHF
clone size: -; J gene: TRBJ1-6; D gene: -; V gene: TRBV5-6; CDR3 DNA: TGTGCCAGCAGCTTGGCCCCCGTCAGGGAAGTTGCCTATAATTCACCCCTCCACTTT; CDR3 protein: CASSLAPVREVAYNSPLHF
clone size: once; J gene: TRBJ2-5; D gene: TRBD2; V gene: TRBV7-2; CDR3 DNA: TGTGCCAGTTCAGGCGGGGGGGTGGAGACCCAGTACTTC; CDR3 protein: CASSGGGVETQYF
clone size: -; J gene: TRBJ2-5; D gene: TRBD2; V gene: TRBV3-1/TRBV3-2; CDR3 DNA: TGTGCCAGCAGCCAAGATATGGCTAGCGGGGGCCTGCAGTACTTC; CDR3 protein: CASSQDMASGGLQYF
clone size: once; J gene: TRBJ1-5; D gene: -; V gene: TRBV6-1; CDR3 DNA: TGTGCCAGCAGTGAAGCCCTTCCGAGTCAGCCCCAGCATTTT; CDR3 protein: CASSEALPSQPQHF
clone size: -; J gene: TRBJ1-3; D gene: -; V gene: TRBV9; CDR3 DNA: TGTGCCAGCAGCCAAGAGGGGGGGCTGAGAAACACCATATATTTT; CDR3 protein: CASSQEGGLRNTIYF
clone size: -; J gene: TRBJ1-6; D gene: -; V gene: TRBV11-2; CDR3 DNA: TGTGCCAGCAGCCTGCGGACGGGGAATTCACCCCTCCACTTT; CDR3 protein: CASSLRTGNSPLHF
clone size: -; J gene: TRBJ1-1; D gene: -; V gene: TRBV30; CDR3 DNA: TGTGCCTGGAGCCCCAAAGGGACAGAAGCTTTCTTT; CDR3 protein: CAWSPKGTEAFF
clone size: -; J gene: TRBJ2-2; D gene: -; V gene: TRBV11-1; CDR3 DNA: TGTGCCAGCAGCTTTTCGGCGGGTACCGGGGAGCTGTTTTTT; CDR3 protein: CASSFSAGTGELFF
clone size: -; J gene: TRBJ1-2; D gene: -; V gene: TRBV5-1; CDR3 DNA: TGCGCCAGCAGTTGGCAGGGAACCAGAGATGGCTACACCTTC; CDR3 protein: CASSWQGTRDGYTF
clone size: -; J gene: TRBJ2-7; D gene: TRBD1; V gene: TRBV7-8; CDR3 DNA: TGTGCCAGCAGCGCCCGGGACAGGCTCTACGAGCAGTACTTC; CDR3 protein: CASSARDRLYEQYF
clone size: -; J gene: TRBJ1-1; D gene: -; V gene: TRBV5-1; CDR3 DNA: TGCGCCAGCAGCTCAAACTCCCTCGGGGACACTGAAGCTTTCTTT; CDR3 protein: CASSSNSLGDTEAFF
clone size: -; J gene: TRBJ1-3; D gene: -; V gene: TRBV9; CDR3 DNA: TGTGCCAGCAGCGAAGGGAGGGGAAACACCATATATTTT; CDR3 protein: CASSEGRGNTIYF
clone size: -; J gene: TRBJ1-5; D gene: TRBD1; V gene: TRBV6-5; CDR3 DNA: TGTGCCAGCAGCCAGGACAGGGGTAGCAATCAGCCCCAGCATTTT; CDR3 protein: CASSQDRGSNQPQHF
clone size: once; J gene: TRBJ1-2; D gene: TRBD1; V gene: TRBV18; CDR3 DNA: TGTGCCAGCTCACTAGTGACAGGGGAAGGCTACACCTTC; CDR3 protein: CASSLVTGEGYTF
clone size: once; J gene: TRBJ2-7; D gene: -; V gene: TRBV19; CDR3 DNA: TGTGCCAGTAGTACTTCACGGAGTTCCTACGAGCAGTACTTC; CDR3 protein: CASSTSRSSYEQYF
clone size: -; J gene: TRBJ1-1; D gene: -; V gene: TRBV29-1; CDR3 DNA: TGCAGCGTTGCTAGTCTAGGCCCGGGCACTGAAGCTTTCTTT; CDR3 protein: CSVASLGPGTEAFF
clone size: -; J gene: TRBJ1-6; D gene: -; V gene: TRBV5-8; CDR3 DNA: TGTGCCAGCAGCTTGCGCAGTATTGGGACTACCCTCCACTTT; CDR3 protein: CASSLRSIGTTLHF
clone size: -; J gene: TRBJ1-2; D gene: -; V gene: TRBV3-1/TRBV3-2; CDR3 DNA: TGTGCCAGCAGCCAAGATTGGACAGTGCGCTATGGCTACACCTTC; CDR3 protein: CASSQDWTVRYGYTF